Listed here are 14 T cell receptor beta chains from one sample, sequenced in a study of human T cells and chemical hapten exposure. MiXCR, applied by TCRdb to the RACE reads, yields one record per CDR3 protein. The sample comprises roughly 120,000 distinct CDR3 sequences, roughly a tenth of which are singletons, and 3% to 4% rests with the top ten. Time point meaning: patch test 2, 6 weeks after DPC sensitization. The treatment denotes: therapeutic diphenylcyclopropenone sensitization with weekly scalp DPC. The sequencing here drew on whole blood, taken in connection with sensitization to the hapten diphenylcyclopropenone (DPC). These receptors were collected from a woman in her thirties or forties with alopecia areata. Some clones in this sample may be carry-over from other donors' samples.

This clonotype was seen a few times. This chain connects TRBV25-1 to TRBJ2-5; tentative D call: TRBD2 (5 bases). The V gene lost 1 base and the J gene lost 2 bases, with 11 bases spanning the gap. Germline CDR1 is MGHDK and CDR2 is SYGVNS. This CDR3 comprises 15 residues. This chain's CDR3 is CASSEWASRQETQYF. CDR3 nucleotide sequence: TGTGCCAGCAGTGAATGGGCTAGCAGGCAAGAGACCCAGTACTTC.

This clonotype was counted ten times or more. CDR3: CASSQRGQGVDEQYF. The CDR3 DNA reads TGTGCCAGCAGCCAACGGGGACAGGGGGTTGACGAGCAGTACTTC. V and J are TRBV28 and TRBJ2-7, with 11 bases lining up with TRBD1. Looked up from germline, CDR1 is MDHEN and CDR2 is SYDVKM. This CDR3 is built from 15 residues. V was pared by 6 bases and J by 5 bases, with 9 bases of the junction left unmatched.

This clonotype has ten or more counts. The chain uses TRBV6-2 or TRBV6-3 and TRBJ1-1; a possible D gene is TRBD1 (6 bases). CDR3 length: 14 residues. V lost 5 bases to trimming and J lost 4 bases, with 14 bases between them. Germline V gives CDR1 MNHEY, CDR2 SVGEGT. Written as DNA, the CDR3 is TGTGCCAGCAGTAATCGCAGGGGTAGCACTGAAGCTTTCTTT. It encodes CASSNRRGSTEAFF.

This clonotype has a count of ten or more. The rearrangement links TRBV24-1 to TRBJ2-7, with a tentative D call TRBD2 (6 bases). V lost 4 bases and J 3 bases, leaving 6 bases between the germline ends. Germline V lookup: CDR1 KGHDR, CDR2 SFDVKD. This CDR3 comprises 12 residues. The chain's CDR3 is CATSDGGYEQYF. The CDR3 region has the DNA TGTGCCACCAGTGACGGGGGCTACGAGCAGTACTTC.

This clonotype was seen repeatedly, ten times or more. The chain has TRBV15 and TRBJ1-1; D perhaps matches TRBD1 (6 bases). The CDR3 loop spans 15 amino acids. Germline V lookup: CDR1 LNHNV, CDR2 YYDKDF (reference sequence). V lost 1 base and J lost 5, with 14 bases in between. The CDR3 DNA is TGTGCCACCAGCAGAGTATCAGGGGCAGGGACTGAAGCTTTCTTT. The encoded protein is CATSRVSGAGTEAFF.

Many counts were recorded for this clonotype. The chain uses TRBV2 and TRBJ2-7, with 11 bases lining up with TRBD1. Germline-derived CDR1 and CDR2 are SNHLY and FYNNEI. After removal of 10 bases from V and 5 bases from J, the junction contained 10 bases not matched to a gene. This CDR3 comprises 14 residues. The CDR3 DNA follows: TGTGCCACACCAAGGGACAGGGGGGACAACGAGCAGTACTTC. Translating it yields CATPRDRGDNEQYF.

Note on this clonotype: A much larger clone differs by one base, so this may be a read error. V is TRBV6-6 and J is TRBJ2-1, with unresolved D. The CDR3 has 12 residues. Germline lookup yields CDR1 MNHNY and CDR2 SVGAGI (reference sequence). The CDR3 nucleotides read TGTGCCAGCAGTTCCTCCTACAATGAGCGGTTCTTC. This gives the protein CASSSSYNERFF.

The chain combines TRBV4-3 with TRBJ1-1; D is ambiguous. V was pared by 0 bases and J by 8 bases, with 13 bases between. Germline-derived CDR1 and CDR2 are LGHNA and YSLEER. There are 14 residues in the CDR3. CDR3 residues: CASSQDRDLEEAFF. For the CDR3, the DNA is TGCGCCAGCAGCCAAGACAGAGACCTAGAGGAAGCTTTCTTT.

The gene calls are TRBV29-1 and TRBJ2-1; maybe TRBD1 (5 bases). This CDR3 region has 14 residues. Germline V gives CDR1 SQVTM, CDR2 ANQGSEA. V gave up 8 bases and J gave up 7 bases, with 21 bases separating them. CDR3 nucleotides: TGCAGCTGTGGAAAAAGGGGCCCCCGGAATGAGCAGTTCTTC. It specifies CSCGKRGPRNEQFF.

This clonotype was seen repeatedly, ten times or more. The rearrangement uses TRBV7-8 and TRBJ1-3, with D perhaps matching TRBD1 (5 bases). The V gene's germline CDR1 is SGHVS and CDR2 FQNEAQ. The ends were cut back, 3 bases at V and 3 bases at J, with 12 bases in the middle. This CDR3 region has 15 residues. The CDR3 bases are TGTGCCAGCAGCTTTTACAGGACCCTTGGAAACACCATATATTTT. Amino acid sequence: CASSFYRTLGNTIYF.

This clonotype has at least ten counts. The rearrangement uses TRBV12-3 or TRBV12-4 and TRBJ1-6; 8 bases agree with TRBD1. This CDR3 has 15 amino acids. J gave up 14 bases and V 2 bases, and 11 bases lay outside the gene matches. Here the CDR3 reads CASSLSDRAWGTLHF. The CDR3 DNA reads as TGTGCCAGCAGTTTATCGGACAGGGCGTGGGGGACCCTCCACTTT.

The sample holds a few counts of this clonotype. The rearrangement links TRBV6-5 to TRBJ1-2; no clear D gene. The CDR3 is made up of 13 amino acids. V lost 7 bases to trimming and J lost 3 bases, with 12 bases between them. CDR1 MNHEY and CDR2 SVGAGI come from the germline V gene. CDR3 DNA: TGTGCCAGCACCACCGGCCAGGACTATGGCTACACCTTC. Its translation: CASTTGQDYGYTF.

This clonotype was observed at least ten times. This chain uses TRBV4-3 with TRBJ2-1; tentative D call: TRBD2 (7 bases). This CDR3 has 15 residues. CDR1 is LGHNA and CDR2 is YSLEER in the germline V gene. Trimming shortened V by 0 bases and J by 9 bases, and 15 bases separated the two germline ends. CDR3 sequence: CASSQEGGGRGEQFF. CDR3 nucleotide sequence: TGCGCCAGCAGCCAAGAAGGGGGGGGCCGGGGTGAGCAGTTCTTC.

This clonotype was observed at least ten times. Lacking the conserved final phenylalanine or tryptophan, this CDR3 likely reflects a read error. The chain links TRBV9 to TRBJ1-1, with TRBD1 as a possible D gene (5 bases). Germline lookup yields CDR1 SGDLS and CDR2 YYNGEE. The CDR3 has 13 amino acids. With 4 bases removed from V and 10 bases from J, the gap between germline ends came to 17 bases. CDR3 nucleotides: TGTGCCAGCAGCAGGGCCGGCTTCGGGGCAGCTTTCCTT. It translates to CASSRAGFGAAFL.